The 21 T cell receptor beta chains given below trace back to one sample, sequenced in a study of CD8 T cells in ankylosing spondylitis. Whole-study findings and limits: Seemingly characteristic of ankylosing spondylitis blood was a TCR beta motif consisting of fewer than 10 highly homologous variants.

These receptors' antigens are unknown. TCRdb reanalysed the 5' RACE reads using MiXCR and keeps one entry per CDR3 protein. Among some 800,000 distinct CDR3 sequences, about an eighth were seen once, and the ten largest hold approximately 0.46%. The sequencing sample was made of blood, either unsorted or a sorted T cell fraction (not recorded which). The receptors stem from a male donor with ankylosing spondylitis.

The CDR3, as DNA: TGCAGTGCTAGGTCAAGGACTAGCACAGATACGCAGTATTTT. It codes for CSARSRTSTDTQYF. The chain carries TRBV20-1 and TRBJ2-3; tentatively, D is TRBD2 (5 bases). CDR1 is DFQATT and CDR2 is SNEGSKA in the germline V gene (reference sequence). The CDR3 runs to 14 residues. The V and J ends lost 3 bases and 0 bases respectively, with 10 bases between them.

This clonotype was found many times. The V and J genes are TRBV7-2 and TRBJ2-3; 8 bases align to TRBD2. The CDR3 has 15 amino acids. V trimming: 3 bases; J trimming: 5 bases; junction bases outside the gene matches: 7. CDR1 SGHTA and CDR2 FQGNSA come from the germline V gene. CDR3 loop: CASSFLAGQEDTQYF. The CDR3 DNA reads as TGTGCCAGCAGCTTTCTAGCGGGCCAGGAAGATACGCAGTATTTT. Based on the CDR3 plus reference TRBV7-2 and TRBJ2-3, the full variable domain is GAGVSQSPSNKVTEKGKDVELRCDPISGHTALYWYRQSLGQGLEFLIYFQGNSAPDKSGLPSDRFSAERTGGSVSTLTIQRTQQEDSAVYLCASSFLAGQEDTQYFGPGTRLTVL.

This chain uses TRBV20-1 with TRBJ2-1, with TRBD1 matching over 8 bases. The CDR3 covers 16 residues. CDR1 and CDR2 (germline): DFQATT, SNEGSKA (reference sequence). V gave up 0 bases and J gave up 1 base; unmatched junction bases: 5. In DNA form, the CDR3 reads TGCAGTGCTAGAGAACCCAGGGGGCATTCCTACAATGAGCAGTTCTTC. It is translated as CSAREPRGHSYNEQFF.

The rearrangement joins TRBV7-2 to TRBJ2-1; 9 nucleotides agree with TRBD2. The length of the CDR3 is 16 residues. J was trimmed by 4 bases and V by 5 bases; bases with no gene match: 9. Looked up from germline, CDR1 is SGHTA and CDR2 is FQGNSA. In nucleotides, the CDR3 is TGTGCCAGCAGCACACGACTAGCGGAGCCTTACAATGAGCAGTTCTTC. Its protein product is CASSTRLAEPYNEQFF.

The chain recombines TRBV20-1 with TRBJ2-7; perhaps TRBD1 as D (5 bases). Trimming shortened V by 7 bases and J by 0 bases, and 10 bases separated the two germline ends. The V gene's germline CDR1 is DFQATT and CDR2 SNEGSKA (reference sequence). The CDR3 loop spans 12 amino acids. DNA of the CDR3: TGCAGTGTTTTCGACAGCTCCTACGAGCAGTACTTC. The encoded protein is CSVFDSSYEQYF.

This clonotype was counted only a few times. The chain uses TRBV5-1 and TRBJ2-6; no definite D call. Trimming stripped 0 bases from V and 8 bases from J, with 12 bases between. Germline V gene data show CDR1 as SGHRS and CDR2 as YFSETQ. CDR3 length: 15 amino acids. The CDR3 DNA sequence: TGCGCCAGCAGCTTGGTTGTGGGCCGGACCAACGTCCTGACTTTC. It is translated as CASSLVVGRTNVLTF.

This clonotype has only a few counts. The J gene is TRBJ1-5, the V gene TRBV24-1; the D is unclear. Germline CDR1 is KGHDR and CDR2 is SFDVKD. V lost 0 bases, J lost 7 bases, and 3 bases lay in between. The CDR3 extends over 12 amino acids. CDR3 sequence: CATSDLEQPQHF. The DNA for the CDR3 is TGTGCCACCAGTGATTTGGAGCAGCCCCAGCATTTT.

This clonotype showed up many times. The chain recombines TRBV5-1 with TRBJ2-1, with TRBD2 matching 13 bases. Germline V gene data show CDR1 as SGHRS and CDR2 as YFSETQ. V was pared by 2 bases and J by 12 bases, with 11 bases of the junction left unmatched. The CDR3 is 16 amino acids. This CDR3 reads CASSLLPGLAGTGQFF. In DNA form, the CDR3 reads TGCGCCAGCAGCTTACTACCGGGACTAGCGGGGACTGGGCAGTTCTTC.

This clonotype was observed a few times. The gene calls are TRBV5-6 and TRBJ1-2; perhaps TRBD1 as D (5 bases). Looked up from germline, CDR1 is SGHDT and CDR2 is YYEEEE. This CDR3 has 15 residues. V gave up 4 bases and J gave up 3 bases, with 16 bases separating them. Here the CDR3 DNA reads TGTGCCAGCAGCGTGGTGGGGGATCCTGACTATGGCTACACCTTC. Residues: CASSVVGDPDYGYTF.

This clonotype was seen many times. The chain couples TRBV9 to TRBJ1-2; D is undetermined. Germline V gene sequence: CDR1 SGDLS, CDR2 YYNGEE. V lost 3 bases and J 0 bases, leaving 0 bases between the germline ends. The CDR3 extends over 11 amino acids. The CDR3 nucleotides are TGTGCCAGCAGCGCTAACTATGGCTACACCTTC. Translated, it gives CASSANYGYTF.

The table lists this clonotype with many counts. The genes are TRBV20-1 and TRBJ2-1; no definite D call. V lost 2 bases and J lost 0, with 11 bases in between. Germline loops: CDR1 DFQATT, CDR2 SNEGSKA (reference sequence). The CDR3 loop spans 15 amino acids. Here the CDR3 DNA reads TGCAGTGCTAGACCCGGGTTCAGCTCCTACAATGAGCAGTTCTTC. This translates into CSARPGFSSYNEQFF.

The J gene is TRBJ2-1, the V gene TRBV24-1; D uncertain. CDR1 is KGHDR, CDR2 SFDVKD, per germline. V shed 9 bases and J shed 3 bases, with 5 bases lying between them. The length of the CDR3 is 11 residues. This CDR3 is CATGHYNEQFF. The CDR3, as DNA: TGTGCCACCGGGCACTACAATGAGCAGTTCTTC.

This clonotype has a handful of counts. V is TRBV20-1 and J is TRBJ2-3, with TRBD2 identical over 11 bases. The CDR3 runs to 15 residues. The trim removed 5 bases at V and 3 bases at J, leaving 7 bases unmatched. Germline CDR1 DFQATT, CDR2 SNEGSKA (reference sequence). The CDR3 nucleotides read TGCAGTGCTGTAGGGACTAGCGGACGTACAGATACGCAGTATTTT. Protein product: CSAVGTSGRTDTQYF.

This clonotype was detected many times. V gene TRBV12-3 or TRBV12-4 combines with J gene TRBJ2-2, with 8 bases aligning to TRBD1. This CDR3 has 15 residues. V gave up 7 bases and J gave up 0 bases; unmatched junction bases: 4. The CDR3 loop is CASTSGQANTGELFF. The CDR3 nucleotides are TGTGCCAGCACCTCGGGACAGGCGAACACCGGGGAGCTGTTTTTT.

The CDR3 DNA follows: TGCAGTGCTAGTTCGAGATTGAGAAGCACAGATACGCAGTATTTT. Translated: CSASSRLRSTDTQYF. The chain carries TRBV20-1 and TRBJ2-3; no definite D call. V was shortened by 3 bases and J by 0 bases, with 13 bases between the two germline ends. The CDR3 spans 15 residues. In germline, CDR1 is DFQATT, CDR2 SNEGSKA (reference sequence).

The V gene is TRBV4-3, the J gene TRBJ1-2; TRBD1 aligns across 7 bases. Germline CDR1 is LGHNA and CDR2 is YSLEER. V trimming: 0 bases; J trimming: 5 bases; junction bases outside the gene matches: 9. This CDR3 is 16 amino acids long. The CDR3 DNA is TGCGCCAGCAGCCAAGATCACAGGGGAGTCAATTATGGCTACACCTTC. Its translation is CASSQDHRGVNYGYTF.

This clonotype has just a few counts. V is TRBV7-8 and J is TRBJ1-2, with D perhaps TRBD1 (6 bases). V was trimmed by 5 bases and J by 5 bases, leaving 18 bases between them. Germline V lookup: CDR1 SGHVS, CDR2 FQNEAQ. CDR3 length: 15 residues. CDR3 region: CASSTYRDPRYGYTF. The CDR3 nucleotides are TGTGCCAGCAGCACGTACAGGGACCCCCGGTATGGCTACACCTTC.

For this clonotype: An end of the junction differs from the germline gene, which may be a read error. The J gene is TRBJ2-7, the V gene TRBV5-1; TRBD1 matches 7 bases. CDR3 length: 16 amino acids. Germline V gene data show CDR1 as SGHRS and CDR2 as YFSETQ. The CDR3 coding sequence is TGCGCCAGCAGCTTGGGACTCGGACAGGTTAGCTACGAGAAGTACTTC. Translated: CASSLGLGQVSYEKYF.

V usage is TRBV7-9 and J usage is TRBJ2-3, with unresolved D. The CDR3 totals 14 residues. Germline V gene lookup returns CDR1 SEHNR and CDR2 FQNEAQ (reference sequence). V lost 0 bases to trimming and J lost 4 bases, with 8 bases between them. The CDR3 sequence: CASSLARTADTQYF. CDR3 DNA sequence: TGTGCCAGCAGCTTAGCGCGTACAGCAGATACGCAGTATTTT.

CDR3 sequence reads: CASSDSYEKLFF. The CDR3 nucleotides are TGTGCCAGCAGCGACAGTTACGAAAAACTGTTTTTT. The chain couples TRBV28 to TRBJ1-4; TRBD1 might be the D (5 bases). The ends were cut back, 6 bases at V and 8 bases at J, with 10 bases in the middle. This CDR3 comprises 12 residues. CDR1 and CDR2 from the germline V gene are MDHEN and SYDVKM.

This clonotype was seen many times. The chain links TRBV6-1 to TRBJ2-2; 9 positions match TRBD1. This CDR3 comprises 16 residues. The germline V gene encodes CDR1 MNHNS and CDR2 SASEGT. Unmatched junction bases numbered 11, after V lost 7 bases and J lost 5 bases. The CDR3 reads CASKKQGARRTGELFF. The DNA for the CDR3 is TGTGCCAGCAAGAAACAGGGGGCAAGGAGGACCGGGGAGCTGTTTTTT.